This paragraph reports one T cell receptor (beta chain). This record belongs to a study of OX40 agonist ivuxolimab in advanced cancers. On the study more broadly: Patients in the trial were receiving intravenous ivuxolimab every 2 weeks, at doses of 0.01 to 10 mg/kg.

With 0 bases removed from V and 0 bases from J, the gap between germline ends came to 13 bases. CDR3 length equals 16 residues. Germline V lookup: CDR1 SGHNT, CDR2 YYREEE (reference sequence). Method: immunoSEQ multiplex PCR; TCRdb's copy keeps in-frame clones and lacks some. The sample contains fewer than 90,000 clones, around 86% of which appear only once. The sequenced sample was CD4+ or CD8+ T cells sorted from blood, obtained in a trial of the OX40 agonist ivuxolimab. This TCR came from an adult with an advanced solid tumor such as melanoma, head and neck, liver or kidney cancer. The chain combines TRBV5-4 with TRBJ2-7; D may be TRBD1 or TRBD2 (5 bases each). In DNA, the CDR3 is TGTGCCAGCAGCTTGGTAGTGGCAGGGAGCTCCTACGAGCAGTACTTC. Its protein is CASSLVVAGSSYEQYF.